This T cell receptor beta chain is from a study of graft-versus-host responses after intestinal transplantation. For the study at large: Every recipient had anti-thymocyte globulin induction and 2 to 3 years of tacrolimus plus steroids.

With respect to this clone: As yet, its antigen is unknown.

TCRdb's copy holds only in-frame clones and misses some; the assay was immunoSEQ multiplex PCR. The sample shows more than 65,000 clones, under 95% of them seen only once. The CDR3 has 16 amino acids. Trimming took off 2 bases at V and 0 bases at J, with 12 bases between the two ends. CDR1 and CDR2 from the germline V gene are SGHTA and FQGTGA. The TCR sequence derives from a human donor who was the organ donor for an intestinal transplant. The specimen was unstimulated CD8+ T cells sorted from spleen or lymph node cells, collected before transplant. This sequence joins TRBV7-3 and TRBJ2-3; a possible D gene is TRBD2 (6 bases). CDR3 in amino acids: CASSLYGGASTDTQYF. The CDR3 nucleotides are TGTGCCAGCAGCTTATATGGCGGGGCTAGCACAGATACGCAGTATTTT.